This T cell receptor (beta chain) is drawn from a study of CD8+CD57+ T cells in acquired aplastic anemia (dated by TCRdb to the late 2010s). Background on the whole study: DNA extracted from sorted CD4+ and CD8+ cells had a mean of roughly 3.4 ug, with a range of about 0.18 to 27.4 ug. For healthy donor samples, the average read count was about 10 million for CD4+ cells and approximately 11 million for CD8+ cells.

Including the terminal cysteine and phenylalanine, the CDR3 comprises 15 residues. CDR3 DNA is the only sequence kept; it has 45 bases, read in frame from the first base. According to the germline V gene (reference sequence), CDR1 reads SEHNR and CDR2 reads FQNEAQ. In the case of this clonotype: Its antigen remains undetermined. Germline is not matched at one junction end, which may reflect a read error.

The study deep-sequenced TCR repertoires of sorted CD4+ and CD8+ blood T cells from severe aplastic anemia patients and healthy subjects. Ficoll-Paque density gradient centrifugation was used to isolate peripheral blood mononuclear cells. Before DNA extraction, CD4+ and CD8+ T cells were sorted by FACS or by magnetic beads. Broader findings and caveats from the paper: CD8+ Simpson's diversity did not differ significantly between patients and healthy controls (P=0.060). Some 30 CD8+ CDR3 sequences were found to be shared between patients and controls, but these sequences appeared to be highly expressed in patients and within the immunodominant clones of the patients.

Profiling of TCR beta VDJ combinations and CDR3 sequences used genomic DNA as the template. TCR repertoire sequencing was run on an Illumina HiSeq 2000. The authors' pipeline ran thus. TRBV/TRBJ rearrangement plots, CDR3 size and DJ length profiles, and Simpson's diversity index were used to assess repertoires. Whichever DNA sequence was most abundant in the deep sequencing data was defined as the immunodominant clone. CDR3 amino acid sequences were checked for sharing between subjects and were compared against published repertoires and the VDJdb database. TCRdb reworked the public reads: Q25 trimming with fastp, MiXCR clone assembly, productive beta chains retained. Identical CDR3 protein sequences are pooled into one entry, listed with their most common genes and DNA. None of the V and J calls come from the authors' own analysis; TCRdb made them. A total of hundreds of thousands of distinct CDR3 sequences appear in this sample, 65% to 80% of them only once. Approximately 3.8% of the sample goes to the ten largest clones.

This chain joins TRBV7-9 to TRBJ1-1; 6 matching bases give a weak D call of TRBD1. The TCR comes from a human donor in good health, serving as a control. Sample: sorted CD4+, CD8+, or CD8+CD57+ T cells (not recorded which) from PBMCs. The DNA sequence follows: TGTGCCAGCAGGGTGAGCGGGGGCGTGAATACTGAAGCTTTCTTT. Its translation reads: CASRVSGGVNTEAFF.